One TCR beta chain is described in this entry. Its specificity is not known. This CDR3 region has 13 residues. The germline gives CDR1 SGHVS, CDR2 FNYEAQ. Trimming removed 4 bases at V and 8 bases at J, with 14 bases between. This specimen comes from a study of OX40 agonist ivuxolimab in advanced cancers. Only in-frame clones appear in the TCRdb table, and some are missing; sequencing was by immunoSEQ multiplex PCR. The table includes tens of thousands of clones, 80% to 95% detected once. Overall study findings and caveats: CD8+ T cells (on average) carried more expanded clones than CD4+ T cells.

The material sequenced was CD4+ or CD8+ T cells sorted from blood, taken in a trial of the OX40 agonist ivuxolimab. The source of this sequence is an adult with an advanced solid tumor such as melanoma, head and neck, liver or kidney cancer. The gene calls are TRBV7-6 and TRBJ1-1, with D unclear. The DNA for the CDR3 is TGTGCCAGCAGCTACCCGGGAACAAAAGAAGCTTTCTTT. Encoded protein: CASSYPGTKEAFF.